The next 17 T cell receptor beta chains were all read from a single sample in a study of regulatory T cells in long-lasting Graves disease. As to time point: persistent/refractory GD, antithyroid drugs over 5 years with positive TRAb. TCR sequences were obtained from RNA taken from PBMCs. In building TCR beta libraries, iRepertoire HTBI primers were used together with Arm-PCR of CDR3 regions. Using its own MiXCR run on the multiplex PCR reads, TCRdb lists one record per CDR3 protein. The sample has fewer than 400,000 distinct CDR3 sequences, roughly 20% seen once; the top ten hold less than 25%. Sequencing was performed on peripheral blood mononuclear cells (PBMCs), taken when the disease was refractory, from a patient treated with antithyroid drugs. These receptors originate from a female donor with Graves disease.

Ten or more counts support this clonotype. CDR3 coding DNA: TGTGCCAGCAGTTTGCCCGGGACAGCTTCCCTCAATTCACCCCTCCACTTT. The encoded protein is CASSLPGTASLNSPLHF. The chain joins TRBV28 to TRBJ1-6; TRBD1 matches at 7 bases. CDR3 size: 17 residues. With 3 bases clipped from V and 7 bases from J, the junction kept 12 bases outside the gene matches. Germline V CDR1 and CDR2: MDHEN, SYDVKM. Drawing the rest from reference TRBV28 and TRBJ1-6, the complete variable domain is DVKVTQSSRYLVKRTGEKVFLECVQDMDHENMFWYRQDPGLGLRLIYFSYDVKMKEKGDIPEGYSVSREKKERFSLILESASTNQTSMYLCASSLPGTASLNSPLHFGNGTRLTVT.

This chain joins TRBV7-9 and TRBJ2-2; no reliable D call. Germline values: CDR1 SEHNR, CDR2 FQNEAQ (reference sequence). V lost 5 bases, J lost 7 bases, and 8 bases lay in between. The CDR3 is 12 amino acids. DNA for the CDR3: TGTGCCAGCAGCCCTCGTTTCGGGGAGCTGTTTTTT. Amino acid sequence: CASSPRFGELFF. Drawing the rest from reference TRBV7-9 and TRBJ2-2, the complete variable domain is DTGVSQNPRHKITKRGQNVTFRCDPISEHNRLYWYRQTLGQGPEFLTYFQNEAQLEKSRLLSDRFSAERPKGSFSTLEIQRTEQGDSAMYLCASSPRFGELFFGEGSRLTVL.

This clonotype was seen at least ten times. This chain connects TRBV6-2 or TRBV6-3 to TRBJ2-7; 9 bases are a match to TRBD2. The J segment lost 2 bases and the V segment lost 3 bases, leaving 5 bases of the junction unmatched. The CDR3 extends over 15 amino acids. The germline V gene has CDR1 MNHEY and CDR2 SVGEGT. This chain's CDR3 is CASSYSGGRAYEQYF. The CDR3 nucleotides read TGTGCCAGCAGTTATAGCGGCGGGAGGGCCTACGAGCAGTACTTC.

The table lists this clonotype with many counts. The chain joins TRBV28 to TRBJ1-2, with 7 bases that match TRBD1. The CDR3 totals 14 residues. Per germline, CDR1 MDHEN and CDR2 SYDVKM. Trimming cost V 3 bases and J 5 bases; bases outside gene matches: 6. The CDR3 DNA is TGTGCCAGCAGTTTCCCAGGGGACAGTTATGGCTACACCTTC. Residues: CASSFPGDSYGYTF.

In this sample, this clonotype turned up a few times. The final CDR3 position lacks the conserved phenylalanine or tryptophan, pointing to a likely read error. Because the CDR3's place on the DNA is in doubt, the DNA is left out and the CDR3 is given as listed by TCRdb. V and J are TRBV2 and TRBJ2-5. 11 amino acids form the CDR3, both terminal residues included. Germline-derived CDR1 and CDR2 are SNHLY and FYNNEI. CDR3 sequence reads: CASSEARLSAC.

This clonotype has just a few counts. The chain combines TRBV10-2 with TRBJ2-7; 7 nucleotides align to TRBD2. V trimming: 4 bases; J trimming: 0 bases; junction bases outside the gene matches: 3. The CDR3 is made up of 14 amino acids. Germline V lookup: CDR1 WSHSY, CDR2 SAAADI. The CDR3 sequence is CASSGAGFSYEQYF. CDR3 DNA: TGCGCCAGCAGTGGAGCGGGATTCTCCTACGAGCAGTACTTC.

This chain joins TRBV9 and TRBJ2-1, with D possibly TRBD1 on 6 matching bases. From germline, CDR1 is SGDLS and CDR2 YYNGEE. This CDR3 has 13 residues. V lost 0 bases, J lost 6 bases, and 7 bases lay in between. As DNA, the CDR3 is TGTGCCAGCAGCGTAGAGGGGGTCAATGAGCAGTTCTTC. Translation: CASSVEGVNEQFF.

This chain connects TRBV20-1 to TRBJ1-6; possible D gene TRBD1, 5 bases. CDR1 DFQATT and CDR2 SNEGSKA come from the germline V gene (reference sequence). The V end lost 1 base, the J end lost 2 bases, and 15 bases lay between the germline ends. The length of the CDR3 is 17 residues. CDR3 protein: CSARGGSGRAYNSPLHF. CDR3 coding DNA: TGCAGTGCTAGAGGGGGGTCCGGACGAGCCTATAATTCACCCCTCCACTTT.

Concerning this clonotype itself: Just one base apart from a much larger clone, this may be a read error. The chain links TRBV2 to TRBJ2-5, with TRBD2 matching over 9 bases. Germline lookup yields CDR1 SNHLY and CDR2 FYNNEI. Losses at the gene ends were 5 bases for V and 12 bases for J; bases not matched to a gene: 7. This CDR3 spans 12 amino acids. The CDR3 region has the DNA TGTGCCAGCAGTTCCCGGGGCGGGAGGGAGTACTTC. It codes for CASSSRGGREYF.

The CDR3 bases are TGTGCCAGTAGTATAGGGACAGGGGAGGGATTGAACACCGGGGAGCTGTTTTTT. It specifies CASSIGTGEGLNTGELFF. The chain employs TRBV19 and TRBJ2-2; TRBD1 matches 9 bases. Trimming at V came to 1 base and at J to 1 base, leaving 7 bases not matched to a gene. The germline gives CDR1 LNHDA, CDR2 SQIVND (reference sequence). The CDR3 consists of 18 residues. The full variable domain, with the rest looked up from reference TRBV19 and TRBJ2-2, is DGGITQSPKYLFRKEGQNVTLSCEQNLNHDAMYWYRQDPGQGLRLIYYSQIVNDFQKGDIAEGYSVSREKKESFPLTVTSAQKNPTAFYLCASSIGTGEGLNTGELFFGEGSRLTVL.

A few counts support this clonotype. In DNA, the CDR3 is TGTGCCATTAGGGACATCCCTTACGGCTACACCTTC. Translating gives CAIRDIPYGYTF. The V gene is TRBV19, the J gene TRBJ1-2; D possibly corresponds to TRBD1 (6 bases). The CDR3 has 12 amino acids. The germline V gene has CDR1 LNHDA and CDR2 SQIVND (reference sequence). The V end was cut by 10 bases, the J end by 8 bases, with 17 bases between.

Many counts were recorded for this clonotype. This rearrangement joins TRBV12-3 or TRBV12-4 to TRBJ2-5; the D gene is possibly TRBD1 (6 bases). Trimming cost V 5 bases and J 7 bases, with 17 bases left between them. The CDR3 loop spans 14 amino acids. The CDR3: CASSITGIKGTQYF. The CDR3 nucleotides are TGTGCCAGCAGTATTACAGGGATCAAAGGGACCCAGTACTTC.

This rearrangement joins TRBV29-1 to TRBJ2-5, with D perhaps TRBD1 (5 bases). In germline, CDR1 is SQVTM, CDR2 ANQGSEA. The ends were cut back, 4 bases at V and 5 bases at J, with 14 bases in the middle. There are 13 residues in the CDR3. The DNA of the CDR3 is TGCAGCGTTGTATTGTCCAGGGCTGAGACCCAGTACTTC. Its translation is CSVVLSRAETQYF.

The sample holds many counts of this clonotype. This chain joins TRBV2 and TRBJ1-5, with no clear D. This CDR3 has 13 residues. Trimming removed 7 bases from V and 6 bases from J, with 13 bases in between. Germline CDR1 and CDR2: SNHLY and FYNNEI. CDR3 DNA: TGTGCCAGCAACGACGGTGTAGGTCAGCCCCAGCATTTT. Its translation is CASNDGVGQPQHF. The whole variable domain, remainder taken from reference TRBV2 and TRBJ1-5, is EPEVTQTPSHQVTQMGQEVILRCVPISNHLYFYWYRQILGQKVEFLVSFYNNEISEKSEIFDDQFSVERPDGSNFTLKIRSTKLEDSAMYFCASNDGVGQPQHFGDGTRLSIL.

This chain joins TRBV4-3 and TRBJ2-2, with D possibly being TRBD2 (6 bases). Trimming took 0 bases from V and 4 from J, leaving 15 bases between them. This CDR3 region has 17 residues. CDR1 is LGHNA and CDR2 is YSLEER in the germline V gene. CDR3 nucleotides: TGCGCCAGCAGCCAAGATGGGGCTGGAGGGTTCACCGGGGAGCTGTTTTTT. Residues: CASSQDGAGGFTGELFF.

This clonotype has at least ten counts. The rearrangement uses TRBV7-2 and TRBJ2-7; a possible D gene is TRBD2 (7 bases). V gave up 3 bases and J gave up 9 bases, with 12 bases separating them. The length of the CDR3 is 12 residues. The germline V gene encodes CDR1 SGHTA and CDR2 FQGNSA. The CDR3 loop is CASSFTRGAQYF. CDR3 DNA sequence: TGTGCCAGCAGCTTCACCCGGGGGGCGCAGTACTTC.

This clonotype was seen many times. V usage is TRBV12-3 or TRBV12-4 and J usage is TRBJ2-5; D is possibly TRBD1 (5 bases). The CDR3 consists of 15 residues. V was clipped by 3 bases and J by 5 bases, with 16 bases between them. The CDR3 loop reads CASSLDPGAWETQYF. CDR3 DNA sequence: TGTGCCAGCAGTTTGGACCCTGGGGCTTGGGAGACCCAGTACTTC.